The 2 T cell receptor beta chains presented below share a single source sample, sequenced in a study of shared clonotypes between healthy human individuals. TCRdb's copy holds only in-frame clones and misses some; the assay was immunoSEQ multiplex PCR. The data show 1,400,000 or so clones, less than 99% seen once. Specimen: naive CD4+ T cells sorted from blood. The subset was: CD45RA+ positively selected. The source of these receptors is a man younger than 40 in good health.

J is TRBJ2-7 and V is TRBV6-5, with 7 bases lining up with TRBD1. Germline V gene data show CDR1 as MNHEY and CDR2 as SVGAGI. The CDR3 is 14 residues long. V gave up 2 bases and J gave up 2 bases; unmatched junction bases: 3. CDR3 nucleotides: TGTGCCAGCAGTTACCAGGGGGTCGCCTACGAGCAGTACTTC. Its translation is CASSYQGVAYEQYF.

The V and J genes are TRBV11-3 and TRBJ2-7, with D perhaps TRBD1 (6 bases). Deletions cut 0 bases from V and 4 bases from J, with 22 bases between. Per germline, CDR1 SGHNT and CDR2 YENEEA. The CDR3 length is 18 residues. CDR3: CASSLDRFTRQEIYEQYF. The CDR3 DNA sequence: TGTGCCAGCAGCTTAGATCGATTCACTCGACAGGAAATATACGAGCAGTACTTC.